Listed below are T cell receptor beta chains from one sample, sequenced in a study of OX40 agonist ivuxolimab in advanced cancers. Repertoires were generated with immunoSEQ multiplex PCR, while TCRdb's copy carries only in-frame clones and drops some. The table shows some 98,000 clones, with roughly 80% occurring only once. Here the sequenced sample was CD4+ or CD8+ T cells sorted from blood, taken in a trial of the OX40 agonist ivuxolimab. These TCRs come from an adult with an advanced solid tumor such as melanoma, head and neck, liver or kidney cancer. CDR3s include the opening cysteine and the closing phenylalanine or tryptophan. Each record gives: CDR3 protein, CDR3 DNA, V gene, clone size, D gene, J gene. D genes are given only for firm matches. A row's size may be missing; if present it is once, few, many or a size class.

CASSKFDVLKCYEQYF,TGCGCCAGCAGTAAATTTGACGTACTAAAATGTTACGAGCAGTACTTC,TRBV10-1,-,-,TRBJ2-7
CASSLVAGGPSTDTQYF,TGTGCCAGCAGCTTAGTAGCGGGGGGGCCGAGCACAGATACGCAGTATTTT,TRBV7-2,-,TRBD2,TRBJ2-3
CASSERQLNTEAFF,TGTGCCAGCAGTGAAAGACAGCTGAACACTGAAGCTTTCTTT,TRBV2,once,-,TRBJ1-1
CASKRVRGYTEAFF,TGTGCCAGCAAGCGGGTTAGGGGCTACACTGAAGCTTTCTTT,TRBV28,once,-,TRBJ1-1
CASSTGTGYYNEQFF,TGTGCCAGTAGCACCGGGACAGGGTACTACAATGAGCAGTTCTTC,TRBV19,-,TRBD1,TRBJ2-1
CASSLQGATEAFF,TGTGCCAGCAGCTTACAGGGGGCAACTGAAGCTTTCTTT,TRBV7-2,once,TRBD1,TRBJ1-1
CASLGGGGEPQHF,TGTGCCAGTCTAGGAGGGGGTGGGGAGCCCCAGCATTTT,TRBV28,-,-,TRBJ1-5
CASSRGLAGYEQYF,TGTGCCAGCAGTCGCGGACTAGCGGGATATGAGCAGTACTTC,TRBV6-5,-,TRBD2,TRBJ2-7
CASSPLYWITDTQYF,TGTGCCAGCAGCCCCTTATATTGGATCACAGATACGCAGTATTTT,TRBV27,few,-,TRBJ2-3
CASSKAGSNGELFF,TGTGCCAGTAGTAAGGCGGGATCAAACGGGGAGCTGTTTTTT,TRBV19,-,-,TRBJ2-2
CASRVTRGNSNQPQHF,TGTGCCAGCAGAGTAACGAGGGGAAATAGCAATCAGCCCCAGCATTTT,TRBV28,-,-,TRBJ1-5
CASSLVGGVSYEQYF,TGTGCCAGCAGCTTAGTAGGTGGGGTTTCCTACGAGCAGTACTTC,TRBV7-2,-,-,TRBJ2-7
CAISPSNEKLFF,TGTGCCATCAGCCCATCTAATGAAAAACTGTTTTTT,TRBV10-3,-,-,TRBJ1-4
CASSTGQPTNEKLFF,TGCGCCAGCAGCACGGGGCAGCCAACTAATGAAAAACTGTTTTTT,TRBV5-1,-,-,TRBJ1-4
CASSSDTRYGYTF,TGTGCCAGCAGCTCGGACACGCGCTATGGCTACACCTTC,TRBV5-4,once,-,TRBJ1-2
CASSHWDRGFGDTQYF,TGTGCCAGTAGTCATTGGGACAGGGGGTTTGGAGATACGCAGTATTTT,TRBV19,few,TRBD1,TRBJ2-3
CASRVDFQDTQYF,TGTGCCAGCAGAGTGGACTTCCAAGATACGCAGTATTTT,TRBV2,-,-,TRBJ2-3
CASSLDRAETQYF,TGTGCCAGCAGCCTCGACAGGGCGGAGACCCAGTACTTC,TRBV7-9,-,TRBD1,TRBJ2-5
CASSVAGGPSYEQYF,TGTGCCAGCAGCGTGGCAGGGGGGCCTTCCTACGAGCAGTACTTC,TRBV7-9,-,-,TRBJ2-7
CASSDSLGPGIYGYTF,TGTGCCAGCAGTGATTCATTAGGGCCGGGAATTTATGGCTACACCTTC,TRBV6-1,-,-,TRBJ1-2
CASSSKPGLQGGNTIYF,TGTGCCAGCAGCTCCAAACCCGGACTACAGGGAGGAAACACCATATATTTT,TRBV14,-,-,TRBJ1-3
CASSYYNEQFF,TGTGCCAGCAGTTATTACAATGAGCAGTTCTTC,TRBV2,once,-,TRBJ2-1
CASLRGSLEAFF,TGTGCCAGCCTTCGGGGGAGCCTTGAAGCTTTCTTT,TRBV28,once,-,TRBJ1-1
CASSSQNRNQPQHF,TGTGCCAGTAGTTCCCAGAATCGCAATCAGCCCCAGCATTTT,TRBV19,-,-,TRBJ1-5
CATARGAEDTQYF,TGTGCCACAGCCCGGGGGGCCGAGGATACGCAGTATTTT,TRBV6-9,-,-,TRBJ2-3
CASSLDGSGNTIYF,TGCGCCAGCAGCTTGGACGGCTCTGGAAACACCATATATTTT,TRBV5-1,-,-,TRBJ1-3